The clone carrying this T cell receptor beta chain was detected many times. Each CDR3 protein is one row after TCRdb ran MiXCR on the reads. The top ten hold roughly 6.5% of the sample, which has around 210,000 distinct CDR3 sequences, around 6.6% seen once. This entry is derived from a study of T cell repertoires in cytomegalovirus infection. The V end was cut by 3 bases, the J end by 7 bases, with 16 bases between. The CDR3 covers 14 residues. The germline V gene encodes CDR1 DFQATT and CDR2 SNEGSKA (reference sequence). This sequence joins TRBV20-1 and TRBJ2-1; D might be TRBD2 (6 bases). The TCR comes from a human donor in good health (CMV status not recorded). Some clones in this sample may be carry-over from other donors' samples. Sequencing used PBMCs. This chain's CDR3 is CSARSVRGSNEQFF. CDR3 bases: TGCAGTGCTAGGAGTGTCCGGGGGTCGAATGAGCAGTTCTTC.